The present entry profiles one TCR beta chain with its context. TCRdb analysed the 5' RACE reads with MiXCR anew, one entry per CDR3 protein. The table has 450,000 or so distinct CDR3 sequences, approximately 15% seen once. The CDR3 consists of 11 residues. V lost 6 bases to trimming and J lost 7 bases, with 6 bases between them. Germline CDR1 and CDR2: MGHDK and SYGVNS. The data derive from a study of identical twins. This sample also appeared in a second study, on yellow fever vaccine responses in identical twins.

This chain joins TRBV25-1 and TRBJ2-2; D not resolved. This clonotype was obtained from a young woman in good health. Sequencing was done on a sample of CD4+ T cells sorted from blood. The CDR3 DNA reads TGTGCCAGCAGACGGCTCGGGGAGCTGTTTTTT. Translation gives CASRRLGELFF.